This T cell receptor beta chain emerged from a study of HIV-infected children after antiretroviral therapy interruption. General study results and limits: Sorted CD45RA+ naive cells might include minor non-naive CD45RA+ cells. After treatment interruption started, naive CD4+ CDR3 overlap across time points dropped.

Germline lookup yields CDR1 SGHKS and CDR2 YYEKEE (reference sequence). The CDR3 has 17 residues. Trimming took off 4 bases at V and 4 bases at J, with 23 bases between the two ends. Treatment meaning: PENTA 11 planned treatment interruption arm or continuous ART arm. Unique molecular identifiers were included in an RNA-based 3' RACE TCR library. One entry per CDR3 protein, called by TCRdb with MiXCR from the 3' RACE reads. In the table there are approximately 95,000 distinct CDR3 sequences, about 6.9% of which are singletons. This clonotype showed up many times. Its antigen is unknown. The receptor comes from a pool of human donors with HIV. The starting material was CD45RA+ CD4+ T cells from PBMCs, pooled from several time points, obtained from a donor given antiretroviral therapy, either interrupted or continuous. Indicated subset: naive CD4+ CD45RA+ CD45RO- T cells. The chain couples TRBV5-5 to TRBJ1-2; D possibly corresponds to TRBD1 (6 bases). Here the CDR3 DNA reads TGTGCCAGCAGCGCTACCGGGACACATACCGGGACCTATGGCTACACCTTC. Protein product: CASSATGTHTGTYGYTF.